The entry below describes one T cell receptor beta chain. There are many counts of this clonotype. It lacks a known antigen. Per-base quality was not reported, and no clone a single base away is much larger than it. This record comes from a study of blood T cells in healthy people across ages (dated by TCRdb to the mid-2010s). For context, the study as a whole: Template switching captured roughly one uniquely barcoded TCR beta cDNA molecule per two T cells in model experiments. Using the same blood draw, the study looked at two additional independent replicas of 1 million unique cDNA reads for two donors, one aged 18 to 30 and the other aged 80 or older. To avoid experimental bias, donors of different ages were distributed randomly across sequencing lanes. The study measured age-related changes in TCR beta repertoire diversity using deep sequencing normalized with unique cDNA molecular identifiers. The donors were split into four age groups: young (average approximately 16 years), middle-aged (39), aged (over 55) and long-lived (more than 80).

The donors were 40 or so Caucasian individuals from Russia, aged roughly 6 to 100 years, who were systemically healthy. Each donor gave ten milliliters of peripheral blood, drawn into EDTA-treated Vacutainer tubes. PBMCs were isolated by Ficoll-Paque density-gradient centrifugation, with at least 7 million obtained per sample. Trizol reagent was used to extract total RNA from PBMCs, with at least 6 micrograms per sample. The percentages of naive CD45RAhigh/CD27high T cells were determined by flow cytometry on a PBMC aliquot from every donor. What the work shows at the level of the full study, not this receptor alone: Observed TCR beta diversity correlated strongly with the percentage of naive T cells measured by flow cytometry. As age increased, observed TCR beta diversity per million T cells dropped in a roughly linear way, and a significant reduction was already evident by age roughly 40. Compared with the aged group, the long-lived group had more naive CD4+ T cells, fewer expanded clones and increased TCR diversity, a pattern suggesting age selection. Conclusive comparison of naive and antigen-experienced compartments was prevented by the profiling of bulk unsorted PBMCs. The CMV infection status of donors was not known, potentially confounding age-related changes in expanded clonotypes. Estimates of total diversity based on one million sequenced T cells were regarded as lower bounds and as underestimates.

Libraries were prepared through 5' RACE. The sequencer listed for this sample is Illumina HiSeq 2500. A second PCR of about 7 to 12 cycles was performed with a sample-barcoded 5' primer and a J-beta primer mix. A unique molecular identifier was introduced onto each TCR beta cDNA molecule by a template-switch 5' adaptor carrying 12 random nucleotides. Each sample yielded at least 2.5 million CDR3-containing paired-end reads. First-strand cDNA was synthesized from all RNA with the Mint cDNA synthesis kit, primed by a TRBC-specific oligonucleotide. All cDNA was treated with uracil-DNA glycosylase and then went through a first 18-cycle PCR with the universal primers M1SS and BC2_uni_R. Under the source paper's analysis protocol: Normalization of each sample was performed by random selection of 1 million high-quality reads, each carrying a distinct molecular identifier. Reads with shared molecular identifiers were discarded instead of being binned into consensus sequences. CDR3 identification, clonotype clustering and error correction used MiTCR with a Q25 quality threshold and the strictest error-elimination algorithm. Lower-bound total TCR beta diversity was estimated with a nonparametric unseen species model using Euler transformation. TCRdb itself trimmed the public reads at Q25 with fastp, ran MiXCR and retained productive beta chains. Rows with one shared CDR3 protein collapse into an entry with the most common genes and DNA. The authors' filters were not applied to this entry. In this sample the table shows around 800,000 distinct CDR3 sequences, roughly 60% of which occur a single time. Together, the top ten hold about 27% of the sample.

The sequence was collected from a man aged 30 to 45 in good health. Sequencing was carried out using blood.

The DNA reads as follows: TGTGCCACCAGCAGAGATCAAGGGGCGAGGGAGCAGTACTTC. Its amino acids are CATSRDQGAREQYF. This chain joins TRBV15 to TRBJ2-7; TRBD1 is perhaps the D gene, given 5 matching bases. From a lookup of the germline V gene (reference sequence), CDR1 and CDR2 are LNHNV and YYDKDF. The CDR3 sequence holds 14 residues, the cysteine and phenylalanine included. The entry retains the CDR3 DNA only, 42 bases that are in frame from base 1. Trimming removed 0 bases from V and 7 bases from J, leaving 13 bases between the germline ends.